The sequence of this TCR beta chain was determined in a study of sequential checkpoint blockade in melanoma. At the level of the study: Randomization was 1:1 between first-line nivolumab→ipilimumab and ipilimumab→nivolumab. Each arm's sequence ended with maintenance nivolumab.

CDR3 length equals 15 residues. J gave up 1 base and V 6 bases, and 5 bases lay outside the gene matches. Germline-derived CDR1 and CDR2 are MRHNA and SNTAGT. The treatment: randomized to nivolumab then ipilimumab (arm A) or the reverse (arm B). Patients had received no earlier DNA-damaging chemotherapy. Live CD3+CD8+ CD19− CD56− cells were sorted from PBMCs. This clone was picked up one time. Here immunoSEQ multiplex PCR was the method, and the copy in TCRdb shows in-frame clones only, minus some. Among some 17,000 clones, 69% were seen once, and the ten largest hold 18%. The TCR comes from a human donor with melanoma. Source: CD8+ T cells sorted from blood (inferred from file names), taken from a patient given nivolumab and ipilimumab in sequence. V and J are TRBV6-4 and TRBJ2-7, with 11 bases that match TRBD2. CDR3 loop: CASSLTSGGSYEQYF. The CDR3 coding sequence is TGTGCCAGCAGCCTTACTAGCGGGGGTTCCTACGAGCAGTACTTC.